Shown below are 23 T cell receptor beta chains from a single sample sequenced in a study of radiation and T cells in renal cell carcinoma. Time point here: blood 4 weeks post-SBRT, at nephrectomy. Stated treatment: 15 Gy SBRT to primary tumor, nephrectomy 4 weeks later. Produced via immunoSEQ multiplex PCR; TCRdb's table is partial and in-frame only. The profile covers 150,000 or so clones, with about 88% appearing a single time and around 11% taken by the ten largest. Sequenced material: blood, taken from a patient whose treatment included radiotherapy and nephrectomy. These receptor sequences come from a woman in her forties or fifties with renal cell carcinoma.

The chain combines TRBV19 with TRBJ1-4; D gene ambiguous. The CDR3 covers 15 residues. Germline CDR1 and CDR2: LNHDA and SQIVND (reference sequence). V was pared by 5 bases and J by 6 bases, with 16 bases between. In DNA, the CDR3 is TGTGCCAGTAGTTGGAAACGTCTTGGGGATGAAAAACTGTTTTTT. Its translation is CASSWKRLGDEKLFF.

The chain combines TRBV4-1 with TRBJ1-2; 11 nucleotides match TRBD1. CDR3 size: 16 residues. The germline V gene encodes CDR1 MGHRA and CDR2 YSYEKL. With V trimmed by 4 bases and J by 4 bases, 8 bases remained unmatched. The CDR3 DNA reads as TGCGCCAGCAGCCCAGGACAGGGGGCGAGGTTCTATGGCTACACCTTC. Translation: CASSPGQGARFYGYTF.

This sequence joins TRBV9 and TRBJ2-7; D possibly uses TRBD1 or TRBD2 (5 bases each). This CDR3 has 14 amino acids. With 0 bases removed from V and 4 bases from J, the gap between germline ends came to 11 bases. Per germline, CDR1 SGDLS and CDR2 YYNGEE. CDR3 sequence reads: CASSVGGPGYEQYF. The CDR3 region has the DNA TGTGCCAGCAGCGTAGGGGGACCAGGGTACGAGCAGTACTTC.

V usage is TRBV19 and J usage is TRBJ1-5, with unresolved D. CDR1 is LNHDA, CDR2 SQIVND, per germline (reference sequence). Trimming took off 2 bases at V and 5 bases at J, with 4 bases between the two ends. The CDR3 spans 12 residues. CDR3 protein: CASSIIDQPQHF. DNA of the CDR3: TGTGCCAGTAGTATAATAGATCAGCCCCAGCATTTT. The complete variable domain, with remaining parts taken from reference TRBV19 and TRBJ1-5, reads DGGITQSPKYLFRKEGQNVTLSCEQNLNHDAMYWYRQDPGQGLRLIYYSQIVNDFQKGDIAEGYSVSREKKESFPLTVTSAQKNPTAFYLCASSIIDQPQHFGDGTRLSIL.

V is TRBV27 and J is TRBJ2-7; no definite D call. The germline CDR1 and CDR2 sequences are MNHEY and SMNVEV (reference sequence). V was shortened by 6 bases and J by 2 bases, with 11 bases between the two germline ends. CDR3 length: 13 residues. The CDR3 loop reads CASSAGSAYEQYF. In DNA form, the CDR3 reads TGTGCCAGCAGCGCTGGCAGCGCCTACGAGCAGTACTTC.

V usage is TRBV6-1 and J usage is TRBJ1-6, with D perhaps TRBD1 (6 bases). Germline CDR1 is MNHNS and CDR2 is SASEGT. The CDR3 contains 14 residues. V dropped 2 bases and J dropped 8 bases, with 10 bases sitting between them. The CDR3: CASSELGGDSPLHF. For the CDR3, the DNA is TGTGCCAGCAGTGAATTGGGGGGCGATTCACCCCTCCACTTT.

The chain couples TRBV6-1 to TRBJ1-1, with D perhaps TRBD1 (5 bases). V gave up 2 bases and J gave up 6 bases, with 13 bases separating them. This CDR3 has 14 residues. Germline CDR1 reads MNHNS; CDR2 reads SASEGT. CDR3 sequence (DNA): TGTGCCAGCAGTGAAACTGGGGGTGCCCCTGAAGCTTTCTTT. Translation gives CASSETGGAPEAFF.

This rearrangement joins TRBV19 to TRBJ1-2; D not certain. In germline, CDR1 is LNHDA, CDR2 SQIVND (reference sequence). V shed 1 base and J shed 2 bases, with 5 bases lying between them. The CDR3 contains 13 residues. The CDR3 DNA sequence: TGTGCCAGTAGTATAGTCGCGAACTATGGCTACACCTTC. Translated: CASSIVANYGYTF.

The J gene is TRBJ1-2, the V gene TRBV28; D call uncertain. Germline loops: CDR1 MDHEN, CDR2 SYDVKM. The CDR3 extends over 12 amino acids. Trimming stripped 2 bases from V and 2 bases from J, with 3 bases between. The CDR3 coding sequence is TGTGCCAGCAGTTTAGGAAACTATGGCTACACCTTC. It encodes CASSLGNYGYTF.

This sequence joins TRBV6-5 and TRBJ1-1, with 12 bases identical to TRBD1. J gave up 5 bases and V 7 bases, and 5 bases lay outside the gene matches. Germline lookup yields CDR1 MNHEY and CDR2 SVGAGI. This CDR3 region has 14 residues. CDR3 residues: CASIPGQGATEAFF. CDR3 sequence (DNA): TGTGCCAGCATCCCGGGACAGGGGGCTACTGAAGCTTTCTTT.

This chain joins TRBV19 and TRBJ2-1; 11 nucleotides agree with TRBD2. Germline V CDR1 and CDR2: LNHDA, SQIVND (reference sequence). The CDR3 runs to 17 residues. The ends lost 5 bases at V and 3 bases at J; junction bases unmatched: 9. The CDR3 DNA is TGTGCCAGTAGTGGGTCCCTAGCGGGGGGCTTCTACAATGAGCAGTTCTTC. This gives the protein CASSGSLAGGFYNEQFF.

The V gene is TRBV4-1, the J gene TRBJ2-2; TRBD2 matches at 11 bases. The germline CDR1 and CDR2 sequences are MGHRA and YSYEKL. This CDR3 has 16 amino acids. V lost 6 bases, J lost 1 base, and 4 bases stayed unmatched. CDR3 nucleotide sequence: TGCGCCAGCAGGCATAGCGGGGGGGTGAACACCGGGGAGCTGTTTTTT. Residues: CASRHSGGVNTGELFF.

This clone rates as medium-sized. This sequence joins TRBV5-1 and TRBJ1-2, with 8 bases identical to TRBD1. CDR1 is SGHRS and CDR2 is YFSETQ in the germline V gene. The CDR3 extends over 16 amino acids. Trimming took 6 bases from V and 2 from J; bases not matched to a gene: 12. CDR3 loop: CASKLGQGEGNYGYTF. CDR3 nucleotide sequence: TGCGCCAGCAAACTAGGACAGGGCGAGGGAAACTATGGCTACACCTTC.

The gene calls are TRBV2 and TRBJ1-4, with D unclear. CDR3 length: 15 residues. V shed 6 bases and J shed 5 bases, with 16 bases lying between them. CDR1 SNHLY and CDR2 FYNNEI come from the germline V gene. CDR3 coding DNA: TGTGCCAGCAGGGATCTAACAGTAATAAATGAAAAACTGTTTTTT. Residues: CASRDLTVINEKLFF. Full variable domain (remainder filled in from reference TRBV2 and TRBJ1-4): EPEVTQTPSHQVTQMGQEVILRCVPISNHLYFYWYRQILGQKVEFLVSFYNNEISEKSEIFDDQFSVERPDGSNFTLKIRSTKLEDSAMYFCASRDLTVINEKLFFGSGTQLSVL.

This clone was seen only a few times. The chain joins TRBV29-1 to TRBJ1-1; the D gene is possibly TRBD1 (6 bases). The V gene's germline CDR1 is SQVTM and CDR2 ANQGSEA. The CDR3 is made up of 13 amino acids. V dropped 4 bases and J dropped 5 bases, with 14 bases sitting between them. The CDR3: CSVATGGRTEAFF. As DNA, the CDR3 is TGCAGCGTTGCTACTGGGGGCCGGACTGAAGCTTTCTTT. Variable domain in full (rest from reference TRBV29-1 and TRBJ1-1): SAVISQKPSRDICQRGTSLTIQCQVDSQVTMMFWYRQQPGQSLTLIATANQGSEATYESGFVIDKFPISRPNLTFSTLTVSNMSPEDSSIYLCSVATGGRTEAFFGQGTRLTVV.

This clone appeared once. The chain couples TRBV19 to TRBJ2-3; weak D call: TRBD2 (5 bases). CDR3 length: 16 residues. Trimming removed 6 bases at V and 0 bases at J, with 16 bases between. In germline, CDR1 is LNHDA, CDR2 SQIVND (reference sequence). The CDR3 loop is CASSLRGQSSTDTQYF. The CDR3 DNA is TGTGCCAGTAGCCTTCGCGGGCAGTCTAGCACAGATACGCAGTATTTT.

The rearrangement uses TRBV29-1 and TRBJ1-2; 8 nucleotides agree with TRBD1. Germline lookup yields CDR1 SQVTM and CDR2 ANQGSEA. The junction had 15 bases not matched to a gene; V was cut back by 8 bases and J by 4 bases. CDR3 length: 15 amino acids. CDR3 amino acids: CSFYKPGQVGYGYTF. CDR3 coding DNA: TGCAGCTTTTATAAACCGGGACAGGTAGGCTATGGCTACACCTTC.

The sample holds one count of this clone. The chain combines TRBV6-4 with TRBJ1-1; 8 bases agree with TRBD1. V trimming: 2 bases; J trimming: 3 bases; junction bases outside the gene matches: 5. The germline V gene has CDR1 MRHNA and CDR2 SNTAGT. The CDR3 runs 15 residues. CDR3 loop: CASSDNTGGYTEAFF. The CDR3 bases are TGTGCCAGCAGTGACAACACAGGGGGTTACACTGAAGCTTTCTTT.

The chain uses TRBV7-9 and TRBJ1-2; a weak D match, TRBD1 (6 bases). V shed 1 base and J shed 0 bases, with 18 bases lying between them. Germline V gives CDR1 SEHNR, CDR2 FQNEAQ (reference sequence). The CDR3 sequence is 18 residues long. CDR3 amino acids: CASSLENYRADSNYGYTF. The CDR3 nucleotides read TGTGCCAGCAGCTTAGAAAACTACAGGGCGGACTCTAACTATGGCTACACCTTC.

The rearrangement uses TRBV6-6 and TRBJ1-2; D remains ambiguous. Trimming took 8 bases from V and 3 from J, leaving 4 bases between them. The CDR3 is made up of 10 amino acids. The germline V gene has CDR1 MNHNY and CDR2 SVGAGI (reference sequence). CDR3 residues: CASGDYGYTF. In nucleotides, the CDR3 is TGTGCCAGCGGGGACTATGGCTACACCTTC.

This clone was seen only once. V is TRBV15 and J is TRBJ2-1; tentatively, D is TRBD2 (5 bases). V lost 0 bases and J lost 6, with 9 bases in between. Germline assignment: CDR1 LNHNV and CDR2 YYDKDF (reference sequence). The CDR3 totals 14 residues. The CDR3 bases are TGTGCCACCAGCAGAGATCTAGCCGCCAATGAGCAGTTCTTC. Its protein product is CATSRDLAANEQFF.

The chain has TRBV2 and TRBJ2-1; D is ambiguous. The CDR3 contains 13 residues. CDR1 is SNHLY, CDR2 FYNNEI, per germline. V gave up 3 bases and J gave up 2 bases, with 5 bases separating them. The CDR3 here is CASSDGPYNEQFF. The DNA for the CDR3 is TGTGCCAGCAGTGACGGCCCCTACAATGAGCAGTTCTTC.

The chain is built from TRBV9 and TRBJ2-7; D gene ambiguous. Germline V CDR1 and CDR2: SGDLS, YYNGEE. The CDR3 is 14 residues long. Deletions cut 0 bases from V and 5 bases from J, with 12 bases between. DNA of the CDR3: TGTGCCAGCAGCGTAGCTCAGGAGCGCGACGAGCAGTACTTC. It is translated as CASSVAQERDEQYF.